A selection of T cell receptor beta chains follows, all from one sample in a study of blood T cell repertoires in COVID-19. The repertoire was sequenced with immunoSEQ multiplex PCR; TCRdb's copy has only in-frame clones and lacks some. Among about 190,000 clones, about 88% were seen once, and the ten largest hold 6.2%. Source material: peripheral blood. Every receptor here comes from a woman between 40 and 50 years old who had recovered from COVID-19. Each CDR3 is given with its conserved first and last residue. D genes are given only for firm matches. Only part of the rows carry a size: once, few, many, or a class if the clone is expanded.

TRBJ1-3	-	-	TRBV30	TGTGCCTGGAGTGTAGGTCGGAGCTCTGGAAACACCATATATTTT	CAWSVGRSSGNTIYF
TRBJ2-3	-	TRBD2	TRBV7-7	TGTGCCAGCAGCCCAGGGACTAGTCTCACAGATACGCAGTATTTT	CASSPGTSLTDTQYF
TRBJ1-2	-	TRBD1	TRBV27	TGTGCCAGCAGTTTAGGGACAGGGGGAGGCTACACCTTC	CASSLGTGGGYTF
TRBJ1-2	-	TRBD1	TRBV18	TGTGCCAGCTCACACGCCCTTACAGGGGCCAACTATGGCTACACCTTC	CASSHALTGANYGYTF
TRBJ2-2	-	TRBD2	TRBV19	TGTGCCAGTAGTACCACCCCCAGGACTAGCTTGGACGGGGAGCTGTTTTTT	CASSTTPRTSLDGELFF
TRBJ2-2	-	TRBD2	TRBV6-5	TGTGCCAGCCAGGGACTAGCGGGACCCGGGGAGCTGTTTTTT	CASQGLAGPGELFF
TRBJ2-3	-	TRBD2	TRBV19	TGTGCCAGTAGACGCCGAGGACTAGCGGGGACCGACCACACAGATACGCAGTATTTT	CASRRRGLAGTDHTDTQYF
TRBJ2-6	-	-	TRBV3-1/TRBV3-2	TGTGCCAGCAGCCAAGCCCAGGGAAAGTCTGGGGCCAACGTCCTGACTTTC	CASSQAQGKSGANVLTF
TRBJ1-2	few	-	TRBV24-1	TGTGCCACCAGTGACCCGGGAAAGAATTATGGCTACACCTTC	CATSDPGKNYGYTF
TRBJ2-7	-	-	TRBV5-1	TGCGCCAGCAGCTTGGAGGAACAGACCTACGAGCAGTACTTC	CASSLEEQTYEQYF
TRBJ2-3	-	TRBD2	TRBV7-2	TGTGCCAGCAGCTTAACCAGCGGGGGCGCGACCACGCAGTATTTT	CASSLTSGGATTQYF
TRBJ2-7	-	-	TRBV5-6	TGTGCCAGCAGCCTCGGCACCCTAGCCTACGAGCAGTACTTC	CASSLGTLAYEQYF
TRBJ1-5	once	-	TRBV28	TGTGCCAGCAGTTCGACAGTAGATAGCAATCAGCCCCAGCATTTT	CASSSTVDSNQPQHF
TRBJ1-3	-	-	TRBV3-1/TRBV3-2	TGTGCCAGCAGCCATCAGGGGAGTTTAGGAAACACCATATATTTT	CASSHQGSLGNTIYF
TRBJ2-1	few	-	TRBV6-2/TRBV6-3	TGTGCCAGCAGTACGACAGACTACAATGAGCAGTTCTTC	CASSTTDYNEQFF
TRBJ2-7	-	TRBD1	TRBV6-5	TGTGCCAGCAGTTACTCTGTGGGACAGGGACCGGGAGAGCAGTACTTC	CASSYSVGQGPGEQYF
TRBJ1-2	-	TRBD1	TRBV14	TGTGCCAGCAGCCAACCCGGGACAGCTAACTATGGCTACACCTTC	CASSQPGTANYGYTF
TRBJ1-2	-	-	TRBV3-1/TRBV3-2	TGTGCCAGCAGCCACCCTGTTAGGGCCGGGGGCTATGGCTACACCTTC	CASSHPVRAGGYGYTF
TRBJ2-2	-	TRBD2	TRBV29-1	TGCAGCGTAACCACCAGGCTAGCGGGAATCCTAGAACTAAACACCGGGGAGCTGTTTTTT	CSVTTRLAGILELNTGELFF
TRBJ1-2	-	TRBD1	TRBV14	TGTGCCAGCAGCCTCACCGGGACAGGGGTTTATGGCTACACCTTC	CASSLTGTGVYGYTF
TRBJ2-3	-	-	TRBV19	TGTGCCAGTAGTATAGTCCATCGGAGCACAGATACGCAGTATTTT	CASSIVHRSTDTQYF
TRBJ1-5	-	TRBD1	TRBV6-2/TRBV6-3	TGTGCCAGCAGTTATCCTCGGACAGGGTCAAATCAGCCCCAGCATTTT	CASSYPRTGSNQPQHF